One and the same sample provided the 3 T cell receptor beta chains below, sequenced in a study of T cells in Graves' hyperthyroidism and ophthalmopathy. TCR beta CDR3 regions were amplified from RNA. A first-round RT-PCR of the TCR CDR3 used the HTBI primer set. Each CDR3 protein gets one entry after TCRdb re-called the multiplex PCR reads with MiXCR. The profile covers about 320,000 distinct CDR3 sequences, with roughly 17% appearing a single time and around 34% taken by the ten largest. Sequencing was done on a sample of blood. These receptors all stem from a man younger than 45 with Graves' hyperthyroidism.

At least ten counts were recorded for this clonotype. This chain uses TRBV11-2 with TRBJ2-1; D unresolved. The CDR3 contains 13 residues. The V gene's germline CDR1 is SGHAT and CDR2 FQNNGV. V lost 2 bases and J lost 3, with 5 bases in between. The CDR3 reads CASSLIIYNEQFF. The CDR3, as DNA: TGTGCCAGCAGCTTAATAATCTACAATGAGCAGTTCTTC.

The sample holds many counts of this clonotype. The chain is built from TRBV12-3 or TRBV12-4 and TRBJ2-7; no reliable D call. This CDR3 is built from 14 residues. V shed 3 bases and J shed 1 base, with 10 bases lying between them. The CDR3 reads CASSLSGKSYEQYF. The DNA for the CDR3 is TGTGCCAGCAGTTTGTCAGGAAAGTCCTACGAGCAGTACTTC.

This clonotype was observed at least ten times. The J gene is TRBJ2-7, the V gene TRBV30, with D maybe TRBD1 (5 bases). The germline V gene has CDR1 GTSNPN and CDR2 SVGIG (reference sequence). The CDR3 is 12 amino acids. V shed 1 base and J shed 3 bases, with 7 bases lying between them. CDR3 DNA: TGTGCCTGGAGTGCAGACAGCTACGAGCAGTACTTC. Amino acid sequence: CAWSADSYEQYF.